The clone carrying this TCR beta chain turned up a few times. Its specificity is unknown. This sample was included in a study of T cells after yellow fever vaccination. This CDR3 region has 18 residues. Trimming took off 2 bases at V and 0 bases at J, with 14 bases between the two ends. Via MiXCR, TCRdb re-called the 5' RACE reads, giving one row per CDR3 protein. This sample yields approximately 330,000 distinct CDR3 sequences, of which around an eighth are seen a single time; 3.2% belongs to the top ten. General study points: Highly abundant clonotypes carried over from the bulk population could end up in FACS-sorted repertoires as contaminants.

Specimen: CD4+ T cells sorted from PBMCs, collected 15 days after the yellow fever booster vaccination. This TCR was recovered from a man in his late teens or twenties who received the YFV17D yellow fever vaccine. The rearrangement links TRBV23-1 to TRBJ2-6, with D possibly matching TRBD1 (6 bases). TRBV23-1 is labeled an ORF, and its function is uncertain. The CDR3 protein is CASSQGDKTYSGANVLTF. Here the CDR3 DNA reads TGCGCCAGCAGTCAAGGGGACAAGACTTACTCTGGGGCCAACGTCCTGACTTTC.